These 11 T cell receptor beta chains were all obtained from the same sample, sequenced in a study of T-cell memory formation after mild COVID-19. TCRdb re-called the 5' RACE reads through MiXCR, storing one row per CDR3 protein. In the table there are roughly 400,000 distinct CDR3 sequences, approximately 25% of which are singletons. Sequences were obtained from PBMCs or a T cell subset sorted from them (not recorded which). The receptors come from an adult woman who had mild COVID-19 (a few samples of this study predate the infection). Cell type and time point are not known.

The J gene is TRBJ2-2, the V gene TRBV12-3 or TRBV12-4; D not certain. V shed 5 bases and J shed 0 bases, with 13 bases lying between them. This CDR3 is 16 amino acids long. The CDR3 protein is CASSLRLAANTGELFF. The CDR3 DNA follows: TGTGCCAGCAGTCTCCGACTGGCCGCGAACACCGGGGAGCTGTTTTTT.

This rearrangement joins TRBV29-1 to TRBJ2-1; TRBD1 aligns across 12 bases. The CDR3 loop spans 15 amino acids. After removal of 3 bases from V and 7 bases from J, the junction contained 7 bases not matched to a gene. Germline CDR1 reads SQVTM; CDR2 reads ANQGSEA. The CDR3 DNA reads TGCAGCGTTGATCAGGGACAGGGGGCAGGTAATGAGCAGTTCTTC. It encodes CSVDQGQGAGNEQFF.

V and J are TRBV7-9 and TRBJ1-5; D ambiguous. The length of the CDR3 is 13 residues. Trimming stripped 9 bases from V and 3 bases from J, with 12 bases between. The germline CDR1 and CDR2 sequences are SEHNR and FQNEAQ (reference sequence). DNA of the CDR3: TGTGCCAGTCAAGGAGGCTCCAATCAGCCCCAGCATTTT. This translates into CASQGGSNQPQHF. Filled out from reference TRBV7-9 and TRBJ1-5, the complete variable domain reads DTGVSQNPRHKITKRGQNVTFRCDPISEHNRLYWYRQTLGQGPEFLTYFQNEAQLEKSRLLSDRFSAERPKGSFSTLEIQRTEQGDSAMYLCASQGGSNQPQHFGDGTRLSIL.

V and J are TRBV29-1 and TRBJ1-2; D is perhaps TRBD1 (6 bases). The V gene's germline CDR1 is SQVTM and CDR2 ANQGSEA. This CDR3 has 15 amino acids. Deletions cut 1 base from V and 0 bases from J, with 12 bases between. The CDR3 sequence: CSVEAWGGANYGYTF. CDR3 bases: TGCAGCGTTGAAGCCTGGGGGGGCGCTAACTATGGCTACACCTTC.

This clonotype has a handful of counts. The rearrangement uses TRBV6-1 and TRBJ2-5; tentatively, D is TRBD2 (6 bases). From germline, CDR1 is MNHNS and CDR2 SASEGT. There are 13 residues in the CDR3. V was clipped by 8 bases and J by 5 bases, with 15 bases between them. The DNA of the CDR3 is TGTGCCAGCCTGAGGAGGGGCGCGGAGACCCAGTACTTC. Its translation is CASLRRGAETQYF.

This chain uses TRBV5-6 with TRBJ2-1; TRBD2 is a possible D gene (6 bases). V was cut by 5 bases and J by 2 bases, with 14 bases left in between. Germline values: CDR1 SGHDT, CDR2 YYEEEE. CDR3 length: 15 amino acids. The DNA for the CDR3 is TGTGCCAGCAGGGCCCGGGGACTCCCCTACAATGAGCAGTTCTTC. Encoded protein: CASRARGLPYNEQFF. Full variable domain (remainder filled in from reference TRBV5-6 and TRBJ2-1): DAGVTQSPTHLIKTRGQQVTLRCSPKSGHDTVSWYQQALGQGPQFIFQYYEEEERQRGNFPDRFSGHQFPNYSSELNVNALLLGDSALYLCASRARGLPYNEQFFGPGTRLTVL.

The V call is TRBV6-5, the J call TRBJ2-7; TRBD1 matches at 7 bases. V lost 6 bases to trimming and J lost 7 bases; unmatched junction nucleotides: 24. This CDR3 comprises 18 residues. Germline CDR1 reads MNHEY; CDR2 reads SVGAGI. CDR3 amino acids: CASSQGQRYTTSSGEQYF. The DNA of the CDR3 is TGTGCCAGCAGCCAGGGACAGCGATACACTACTAGTTCAGGAGAGCAGTACTTC.

The rearrangement uses TRBV7-2 and TRBJ2-2, with 11 bases fitting TRBD2. This CDR3 is built from 17 residues. V was clipped by 5 bases and J by 0 bases; unmatched bases: 5. The germline gives CDR1 SGHTA, CDR2 FQGNSA. In DNA, the CDR3 is TGTGCCAGCAGCGATCCGACTAGCGGGGCGAACACCGGGGAGCTGTTTTTT. It is translated as CASSDPTSGANTGELFF.

This clonotype was counted a few times. The chain is built from TRBV6-2 or TRBV6-3 and TRBJ2-5; D possibly corresponds to TRBD2 (6 bases). The V gene lost 4 bases and the J gene lost 5 bases, with 14 bases spanning the gap. The CDR3 length is 14 residues. Germline values: CDR1 MNHEY, CDR2 SVGEGT. The CDR3 reads CASSFPTGGETQYF. CDR3 DNA sequence: TGTGCCAGCAGTTTCCCGACTGGGGGGGAGACCCAGTACTTC.

In DNA form, the CDR3 reads TGTGCCAGCAGCTTAACTAGCGTTTCTAGCACAGATACGCAGTATTTT. Amino acids: CASSLTSVSSTDTQYF. The chain couples TRBV2 to TRBJ2-3, with TRBD2 matching 7 bases. The V gene's germline CDR1 is SNHLY and CDR2 FYNNEI. The length of the CDR3 is 16 residues. V gave up 6 bases and J gave up 0 bases; unmatched junction bases: 9.

This clonotype was seen more than once but under ten times. The gene calls are TRBV20-1 and TRBJ2-1, with D perhaps TRBD1 (6 bases). Germline V gene sequence: CDR1 DFQATT, CDR2 SNEGSKA (reference sequence). The CDR3 is 12 amino acids. V was clipped by 3 bases and J by 5 bases, with 8 bases between them. CDR3 region: CSARDRHNEQFF. DNA of the CDR3: TGCAGTGCTAGGGACAGACACAATGAGCAGTTCTTC.